These 10 T cell receptor beta chains were sequenced from one sample in a study of blood T cell repertoires in COVID-19. Sequencing used immunoSEQ multiplex PCR; TCRdb keeps in-frame clones, though not all of them. This table has 250,000 to 350,000 clones, approximately 90% appearing once. The sequenced material came from peripheral blood. The origin of the receptors is a woman between 45 and 60 years old who had recovered from COVID-19.

Details on this clone: At one end, the junction sequence differs from germline, possibly due to a read error. The chain uses TRBV7-7 and TRBJ2-5; D is possibly TRBD2 (6 bases). Per germline, CDR1 SSHAT and CDR2 FNYEAQ (reference sequence). The CDR3 extends over 15 amino acids. CDR3 nucleotide sequence: TGTGCTAGCAGCTTACGGCGGGACCCCCAAGAGACCCAGTACTTC. It encodes CASSLRRDPQETQYF.

The chain carries TRBV2 and TRBJ1-1; 8 bases map to TRBD1. CDR1 is SNHLY, CDR2 FYNNEI, per germline. The J segment lost 1 base and the V segment lost 9 bases, leaving 13 bases of the junction unmatched. This CDR3 spans 16 amino acids. CDR3 region: CARIYSGQEKNTEAFF. The DNA of the CDR3 is TGTGCCAGAATATATTCGGGACAGGAGAAGAACACTGAAGCTTTCTTT.

The chain links TRBV14 to TRBJ2-3; TRBD1 matches 8 bases. The CDR3 consists of 15 residues. Germline CDR1 and CDR2: SGHDN and FVKESK. With V trimmed by 1 base and J by 2 bases, 2 bases remained unmatched. The CDR3 protein is CASSQGDRITDTQYF. CDR3 bases: TGTGCCAGCAGCCAAGGGGACAGGATCACAGATACGCAGTATTTT.

This chain connects TRBV11-1 to TRBJ2-1, with D perhaps TRBD2 (5 bases). The germline V gene encodes CDR1 SGHAT and CDR2 FQDESV (reference sequence). V was cut by 5 bases and J by 4 bases, with 12 bases left in between. The CDR3 sequence is 14 residues long. In DNA form, the CDR3 reads TGTGCCAGCAGCGCCGTACGGGGATACAATGAGCAGTTCTTC. This translates into CASSAVRGYNEQFF.

V usage is TRBV5-5 and J usage is TRBJ2-5; unclear D gene. Germline values: CDR1 SGHKS, CDR2 YYEKEE (reference sequence). The CDR3 runs 12 residues. V was pared by 3 bases and J by 6 bases, with 9 bases between. CDR3 region: CASSYNEQTQYF. CDR3 in DNA: TGTGCCAGCAGCTACAATGAACAGACCCAGTACTTC.

CDR3 sequence: CASSQGRGYTF. The CDR3 nucleotides read TGCGCCAGCAGCCAAGGCAGGGGCTACACCTTC. The chain joins TRBV4-1 to TRBJ1-2; D unresolved. V was clipped by 1 base and J by 8 bases, with 5 bases between them. The CDR3 totals 11 residues. The germline CDR1 and CDR2 sequences are MGHRA and YSYEKL.

This clone was detected once. The chain couples TRBV6-2 or TRBV6-3 to TRBJ2-5; weak D call: TRBD1 (6 bases). The CDR3 runs to 13 residues. The germline V gene encodes CDR1 MNHEY and CDR2 SVGEGT. Between the trimmed V and J ends, which lost 5 bases and 5 bases, there was a span of 12 bases. The CDR3 loop is CASSNRVLETQYF. CDR3 nucleotides: TGTGCCAGCAGTAACAGGGTTCTGGAGACCCAGTACTTC.

The chain is built from TRBV6-5 and TRBJ2-7; 16 nucleotides align to TRBD2. Trimming cost V 8 bases and J 7 bases; bases outside gene matches: 8. Per germline, CDR1 MNHEY and CDR2 SVGAGI. This CDR3 region has 15 residues. DNA of the CDR3: TGTGCCAGCCAAGGGACTAGCGGGGGGGCCCATGAGCAGTACTTC. Translated: CASQGTSGGAHEQYF.

This clone occurred once. The gene calls are TRBV9 and TRBJ2-7; the match to TRBD1 covers 9 bases. The germline V gene has CDR1 SGDLS and CDR2 YYNGEE. The CDR3 is 14 amino acids. Unmatched junction bases numbered 7, after V lost 3 bases and J lost 6 bases. The CDR3 nucleotides read TGTGCCAGCAGCGCTACAGGGGGCGGAGGCGAGCAGTACTTC. Amino acids: CASSATGGGGEQYF.

The CDR3, as DNA: TGTGCCAGCAGCAGCAGGGGGTTCACTCCCTACACCTTC. This sequence encodes CASSSRGFTPYTF. The chain carries TRBV7-2 and TRBJ1-2; TRBD1 agrees at 7 bases. CDR1 is SGHTA and CDR2 is FQGNSA in the germline V gene. V trimming: 5 bases; J trimming: 10 bases; junction bases outside the gene matches: 10. There are 13 residues in the CDR3.